The clone carrying this TCR beta chain was detected only once. Its antigen remains unknown. This PCR relied on a set of 60 Vbeta primers and 13 Jbeta primers. Sequenced by immunoSEQ multiplex PCR; TCRdb stores in-frame clones only, minus some. The sample lists about 160,000 clones, 77% seen once, with around 1.5% in the top ten. The data originate from a study of cytomegalovirus exposure and HLA in healthy donors. Overall study findings and caveats: According to reports, the classifier identified cytomegalovirus status with high specificity and sensitivity.

Germline-derived CDR1 and CDR2 are MDHEN and SYDVKM. Trimming shortened V by 2 bases and J by 1 base, and 11 bases separated the two germline ends. The CDR3 runs to 15 residues. The sequencing input was PBMCs. The receptor comes from a woman aged 25 to 39 in good health and CMV-seronegative. The chain joins TRBV28 to TRBJ1-2; D uncertain. CDR3 nucleotide sequence: TGTGCCAGCAGTTTAGGTCAGGCTCATAACTATGGCTACACCTTC. It codes for CASSLGQAHNYGYTF.